This T cell receptor beta chain is drawn from a study of T-cell memory formation after mild COVID-19. Only a few counts were recorded for this clonotype. What it binds is not known. Findings and limits, study-wide: Day 15 to 85 contracting clones showed balanced CD4/CD8; later expanders leaned CD4+. Several responding clones turned up in pre-infection memory, indicating that cross-reactive memory may have taken part.

Using constant-segment primers, 5'RACE produced TCR alpha and TCR beta cDNA libraries carrying sample barcodes and UMIs. From the 5' RACE reads, TCRdb called clonotypes with MiXCR, one entry per CDR3 protein. The repertoire holds around 340,000 distinct CDR3 sequences, with over 10% as singletons. CDR3 length equals 14 residues. V trimming: 4 bases; J trimming: 0 bases; junction bases outside the gene matches: 2. Germline loops: CDR1 SEHNR, CDR2 FQNEAQ (reference sequence). The chain combines TRBV7-9 with TRBJ1-2; TRBD1 agrees at 7 bases. This sequence originates from a man younger than 35 who had mild COVID-19 (a few samples of this study predate the infection). Cell type and time point are not known. The sequencing sample was made of PBMCs or a T cell subset sorted from them (not recorded which). The CDR3 DNA sequence: TGTGCCAGCAGCTCGGGACAGTCTAACTATGGCTACACCTTC. It yields the protein CASSSGQSNYGYTF.